This TCR beta chain was profiled in a study of cytomegalovirus exposure and HLA in healthy donors. Study findings and constraints: Cytomegalovirus-associated status was assigned to about 150 TCR beta chains.

A note on this clone: Its cognate antigen is unknown.

V shed 6 bases and J 4 bases; nucleotides not matched to a gene: 8. Germline V CDR1 and CDR2: MDHEN, SYDVKM. The CDR3 covers 14 residues. The assay was immunoSEQ multiplex PCR, and TCRdb's table has in-frame clones only and misses some. Counted here are about 160,000 clones, roughly 89% occurring once; the ten biggest clones make up 4.2%. The rearrangement joins TRBV28 to TRBJ2-7; 8 nucleotides line up with TRBD2. The sequence derives from a man between 18 and 35 years old in good health and CMV-seropositive. Source material: PBMCs. CDR3 amino acids: CASRLSGNLYEQYF. Here the CDR3 DNA reads TGTGCCAGCAGACTTAGCGGGAACCTATACGAGCAGTACTTC.